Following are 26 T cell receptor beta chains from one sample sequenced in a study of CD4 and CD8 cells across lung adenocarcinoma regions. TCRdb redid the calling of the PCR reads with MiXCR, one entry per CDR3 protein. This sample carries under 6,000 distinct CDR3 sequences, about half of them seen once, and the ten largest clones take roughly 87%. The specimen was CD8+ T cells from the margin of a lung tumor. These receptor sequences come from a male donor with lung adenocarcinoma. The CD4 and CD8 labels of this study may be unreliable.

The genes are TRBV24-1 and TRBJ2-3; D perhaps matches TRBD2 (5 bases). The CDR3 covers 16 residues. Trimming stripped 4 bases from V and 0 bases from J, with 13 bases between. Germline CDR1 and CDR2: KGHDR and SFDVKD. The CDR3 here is CATSDPTGISTDTQYF. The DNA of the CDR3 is TGTGCCACCAGTGACCCGACCGGGATAAGCACAGATACGCAGTATTTT.

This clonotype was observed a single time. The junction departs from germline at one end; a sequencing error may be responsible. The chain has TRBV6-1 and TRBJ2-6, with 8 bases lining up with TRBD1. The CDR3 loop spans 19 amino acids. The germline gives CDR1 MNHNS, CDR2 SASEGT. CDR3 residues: CASSKTWTGLLSGANVPTF. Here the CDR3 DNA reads TGTGCCAGCAGTAAGACTTGGACAGGGTTGCTCTCTGGGGCCAACGTCCCGACTTTC.

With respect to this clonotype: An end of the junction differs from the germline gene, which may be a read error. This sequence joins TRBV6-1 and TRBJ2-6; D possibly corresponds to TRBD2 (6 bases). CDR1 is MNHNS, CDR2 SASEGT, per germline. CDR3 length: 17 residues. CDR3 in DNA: TGTGCCAGCAGTGAAGCGCTTCGAGGGACTGGGGCCTACGTCCTGAATTTC. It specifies CASSEALRGTGAYVLNF.

CDR3 protein: CASSPARRGELFF. CDR3 bases: TGTGCCAGCAGCCCCGCGAGGCGGGGGGAGCTGTTTTTT. The chain carries TRBV9 and TRBJ2-2; D ambiguous. From germline, CDR1 is SGDLS and CDR2 YYNGEE. V gave up 4 bases and J gave up 8 bases, with 12 bases separating them. The CDR3 spans 13 residues.

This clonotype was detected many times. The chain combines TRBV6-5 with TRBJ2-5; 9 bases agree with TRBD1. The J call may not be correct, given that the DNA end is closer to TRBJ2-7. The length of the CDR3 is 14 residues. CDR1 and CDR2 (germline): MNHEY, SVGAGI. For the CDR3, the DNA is TGTGCCAGCAGCGGTAGGACAGGGGTAGACGAGCAGTACTTC. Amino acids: CASSGRTGVDEQYF.

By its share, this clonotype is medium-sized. CDR3: CAISERVEETQYF. Written as DNA, the CDR3 is TGTGCCATCAGTGAGAGGGTGGAAGAGACCCAGTACTTC. The chain employs TRBV10-3 and TRBJ2-5; D gene uncertain. The germline V gene has CDR1 ENHRY and CDR2 SYGVKD. The CDR3 spans 13 residues. The V gene lost 2 bases and the J gene lost 3 bases, with 7 bases spanning the gap.

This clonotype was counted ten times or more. CDR3 DNA sequence: TGTGCCAGCACGCTGACTGTCAGCTCCTACAATGAGCAGTTCTTC. Amino acids: CASTLTVSSYNEQFF. The chain is built from TRBV11-1 and TRBJ2-1; D ambiguous. Trimming removed 7 bases from V and 0 bases from J, with 13 bases in between. The CDR3 has 15 amino acids. Germline V gene data show CDR1 as SGHAT and CDR2 as FQDESV (reference sequence).

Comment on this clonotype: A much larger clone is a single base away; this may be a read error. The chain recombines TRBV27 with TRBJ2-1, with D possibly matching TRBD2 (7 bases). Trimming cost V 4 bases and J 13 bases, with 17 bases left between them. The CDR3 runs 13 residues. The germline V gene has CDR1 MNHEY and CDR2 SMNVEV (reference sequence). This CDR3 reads CASSSGGRGTQFF. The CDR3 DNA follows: TGTGCCAGCAGTTCCGGGGGGCGGGGGACCCAGTTCTTC.

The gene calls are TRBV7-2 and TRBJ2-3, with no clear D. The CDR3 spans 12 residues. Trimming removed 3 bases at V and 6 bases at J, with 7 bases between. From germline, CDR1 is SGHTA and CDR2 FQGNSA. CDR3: CASSFNWDTQYF. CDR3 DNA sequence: TGTGCCAGCAGCTTTAACTGGGATACGCAGTATTTT.

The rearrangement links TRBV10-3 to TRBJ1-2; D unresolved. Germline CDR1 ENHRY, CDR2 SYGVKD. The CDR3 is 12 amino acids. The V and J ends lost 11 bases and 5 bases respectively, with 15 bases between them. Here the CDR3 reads CAFDRGRYGYTF. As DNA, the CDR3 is TGTGCCTTTGACCGGGGAAGGTATGGCTACACCTTC.

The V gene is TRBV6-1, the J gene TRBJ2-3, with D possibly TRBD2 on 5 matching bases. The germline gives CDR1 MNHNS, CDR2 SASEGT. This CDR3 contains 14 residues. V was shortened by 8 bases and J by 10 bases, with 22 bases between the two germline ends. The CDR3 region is CASRQAVNTGAQYF. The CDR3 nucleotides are TGTGCCAGCCGCCAGGCAGTGAACACCGGGGCGCAGTATTTT.

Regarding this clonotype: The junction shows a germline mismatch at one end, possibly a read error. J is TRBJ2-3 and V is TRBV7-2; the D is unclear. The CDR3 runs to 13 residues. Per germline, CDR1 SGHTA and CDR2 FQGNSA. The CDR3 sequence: CASSVASTDTLYF. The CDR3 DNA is TGTGCCAGCAGCGTCGCGAGCACAGATACGCTGTATTTT.

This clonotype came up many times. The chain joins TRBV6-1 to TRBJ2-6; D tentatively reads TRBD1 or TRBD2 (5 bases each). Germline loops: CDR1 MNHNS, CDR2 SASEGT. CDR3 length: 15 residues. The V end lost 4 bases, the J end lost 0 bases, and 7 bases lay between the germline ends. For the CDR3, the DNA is TGTGCCAGCAGTGCGAGGGGCTCTGGGGCCAACGTCCTGACTTTC. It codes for CASSARGSGANVLTF.

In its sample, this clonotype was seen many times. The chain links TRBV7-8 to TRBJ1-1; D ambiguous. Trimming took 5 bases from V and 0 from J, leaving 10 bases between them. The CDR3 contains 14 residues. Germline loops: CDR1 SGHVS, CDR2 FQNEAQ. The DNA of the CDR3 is TGTGCCAGCAGCCTGGACTGGGTGAACACTGAAGCTTTCTTT. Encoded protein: CASSLDWVNTEAFF.

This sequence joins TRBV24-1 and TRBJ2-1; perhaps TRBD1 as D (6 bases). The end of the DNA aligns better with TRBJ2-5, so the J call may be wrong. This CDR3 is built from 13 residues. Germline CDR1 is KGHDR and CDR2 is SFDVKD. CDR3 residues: CATSEQGRETQYF. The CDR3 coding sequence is TGTGCCACCAGTGAACAGGGTAGAGAGACCCAGTACTTC.

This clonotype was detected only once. The CDR3 protein is CASSEGREPSTQYF. The CDR3 DNA reads TGTGCCAGCAGTGAGGGACGGGAGCCCTCTACGCAGTATTTT. The rearrangement uses TRBV6-4 and TRBJ2-3; perhaps TRBD2 as D (6 bases). The length of the CDR3 is 14 residues. Trimming left V 3 bases short and J 8 bases short, with 15 bases between. Per the germline V gene, CDR1 is MRHNA and CDR2 is SNTAGT.

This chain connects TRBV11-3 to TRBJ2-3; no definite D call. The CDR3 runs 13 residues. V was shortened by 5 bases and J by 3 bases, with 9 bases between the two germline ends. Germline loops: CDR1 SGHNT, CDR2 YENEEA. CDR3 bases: TGTGCCAGCAGCCTCGTAGTGACAGATACGCAGTATTTT. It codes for CASSLVVTDTQYF.

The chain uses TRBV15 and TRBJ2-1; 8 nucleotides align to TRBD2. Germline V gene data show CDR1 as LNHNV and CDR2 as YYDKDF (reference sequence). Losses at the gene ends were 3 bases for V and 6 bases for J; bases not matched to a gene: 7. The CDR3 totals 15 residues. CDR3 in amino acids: CATSRVGGAVNEQFF. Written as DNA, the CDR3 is TGTGCCACCAGCAGGGTCGGGGGGGCGGTCAATGAGCAGTTCTTC.

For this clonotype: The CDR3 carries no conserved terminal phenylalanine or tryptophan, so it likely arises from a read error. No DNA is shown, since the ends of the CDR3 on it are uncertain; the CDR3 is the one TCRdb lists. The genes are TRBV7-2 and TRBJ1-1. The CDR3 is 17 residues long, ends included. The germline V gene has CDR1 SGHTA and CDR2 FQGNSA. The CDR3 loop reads CASSLYGGCGGGTEGFS.

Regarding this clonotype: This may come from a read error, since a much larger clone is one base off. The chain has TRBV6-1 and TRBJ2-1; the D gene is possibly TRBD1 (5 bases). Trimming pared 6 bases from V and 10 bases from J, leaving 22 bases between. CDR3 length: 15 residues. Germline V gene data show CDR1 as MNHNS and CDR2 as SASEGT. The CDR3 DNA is TGTGCCAGCAGGACCCTTGGACATCCCTTCGACGAGCAGTTCTTC. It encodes CASRTLGHPFDEQFF.

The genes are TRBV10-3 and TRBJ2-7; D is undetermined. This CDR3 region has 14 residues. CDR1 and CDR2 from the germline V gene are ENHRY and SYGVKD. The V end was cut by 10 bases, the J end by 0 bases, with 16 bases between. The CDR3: CATHRTVSSYEQYF. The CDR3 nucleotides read TGTGCCACCCATAGGACGGTGAGCTCCTACGAGCAGTACTTC.

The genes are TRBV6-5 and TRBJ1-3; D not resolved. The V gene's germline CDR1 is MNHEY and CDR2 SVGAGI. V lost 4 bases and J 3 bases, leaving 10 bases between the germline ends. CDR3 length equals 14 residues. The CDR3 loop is CASSSVSGGNTIYF. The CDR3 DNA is TGTGCCAGCAGTTCGGTCTCTGGTGGAAACACCATATATTTT.

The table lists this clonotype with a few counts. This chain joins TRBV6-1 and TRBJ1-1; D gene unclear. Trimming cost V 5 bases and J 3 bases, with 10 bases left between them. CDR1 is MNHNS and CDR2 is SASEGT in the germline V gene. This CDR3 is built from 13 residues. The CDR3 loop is CASSPFFYTEAFF. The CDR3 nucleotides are TGTGCCAGCAGTCCCTTCTTTTACACTGAAGCTTTCTTT.

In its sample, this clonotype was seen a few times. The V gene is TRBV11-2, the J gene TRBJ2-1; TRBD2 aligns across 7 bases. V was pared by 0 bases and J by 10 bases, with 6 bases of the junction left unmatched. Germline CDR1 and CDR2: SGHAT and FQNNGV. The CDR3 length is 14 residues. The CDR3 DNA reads TGTGCCAGCAGCTTAGAGGCGGGAGTAAAAGAGCAGTTCTTC. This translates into CASSLEAGVKEQFF.

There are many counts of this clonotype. As DNA, the CDR3 is TGTGCCAGCAGGGGGGGGGGGCAGAACACCGGGGAGCTGTTTTTT. Its protein is CASRGGGQNTGELFF. This chain uses TRBV6-1 with TRBJ2-2, with D perhaps TRBD2 (7 bases). Trimming left V 6 bases short and J 1 base short, with 12 bases between. Germline V gives CDR1 MNHNS, CDR2 SASEGT. This CDR3 spans 15 amino acids.

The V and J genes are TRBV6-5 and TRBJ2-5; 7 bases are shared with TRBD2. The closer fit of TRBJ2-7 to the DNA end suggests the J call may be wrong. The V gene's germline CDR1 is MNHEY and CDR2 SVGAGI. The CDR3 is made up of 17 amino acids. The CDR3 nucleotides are TGTGCCAGCAGTTTGGGCCGGGGAGGGACTGTTAGGTACGAGCAGTACTTC. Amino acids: CASSLGRGGTVRYEQYF.